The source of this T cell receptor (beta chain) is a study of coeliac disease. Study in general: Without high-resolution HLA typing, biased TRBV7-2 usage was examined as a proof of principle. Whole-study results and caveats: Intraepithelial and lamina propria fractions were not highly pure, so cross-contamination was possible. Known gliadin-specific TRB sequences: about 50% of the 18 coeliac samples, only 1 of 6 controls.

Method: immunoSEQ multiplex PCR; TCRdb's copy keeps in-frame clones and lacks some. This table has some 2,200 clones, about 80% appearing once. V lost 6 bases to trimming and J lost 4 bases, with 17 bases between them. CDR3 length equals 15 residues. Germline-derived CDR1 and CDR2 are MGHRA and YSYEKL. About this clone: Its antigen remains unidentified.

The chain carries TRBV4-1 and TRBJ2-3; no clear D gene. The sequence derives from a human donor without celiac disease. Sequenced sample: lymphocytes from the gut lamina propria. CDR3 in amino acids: CASSSAVTRPDTQYF. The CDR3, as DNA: TGCGCCAGCAGTTCTGCGGTTACAAGACCAGATACGCAGTATTTT.